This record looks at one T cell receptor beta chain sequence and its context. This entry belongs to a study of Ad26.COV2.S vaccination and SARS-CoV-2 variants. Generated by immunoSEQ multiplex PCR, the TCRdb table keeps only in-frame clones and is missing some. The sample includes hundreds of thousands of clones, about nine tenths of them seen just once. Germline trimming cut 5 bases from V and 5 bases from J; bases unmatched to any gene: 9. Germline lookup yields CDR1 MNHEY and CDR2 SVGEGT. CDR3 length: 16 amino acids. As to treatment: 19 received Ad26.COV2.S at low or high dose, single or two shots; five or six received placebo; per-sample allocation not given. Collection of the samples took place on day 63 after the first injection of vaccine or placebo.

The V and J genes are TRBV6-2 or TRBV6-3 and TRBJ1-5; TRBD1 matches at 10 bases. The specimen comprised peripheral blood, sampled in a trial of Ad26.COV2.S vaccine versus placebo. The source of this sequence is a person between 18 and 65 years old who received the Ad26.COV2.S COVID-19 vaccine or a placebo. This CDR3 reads CASSTVGQGLHQPQHF. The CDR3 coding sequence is TGTGCCAGCAGTACTGTGGGACAGGGGTTACATCAGCCCCAGCATTTT.